The 17 T cell receptor beta chains below come from one sample, sequenced in a study of T-cell reconstitution after alpha-beta-depleted transplantation in children. The library targeted TCRbeta and was prepared with unique molecular identifiers. TCRdb re-called the PCR reads through MiXCR, storing one row per CDR3 protein. The sample has 750,000 to 950,000 distinct CDR3 sequences; roughly 15% are singletons. Sequencing used PBMCs, mostly from graft donor cells, obtained 360 days after TCRalphabeta/CD19-depleted stem cell transplant. The source of these receptors is a male patient aged 10 to 17 who had a stem cell transplant for acute lymphoblastic leukemia, so the T cells may come from the graft donor.

CDR3 in DNA: TGTGCCAGTAACGGCAGACTCAAGAACACTGAAGCTTTCTTT. Encoded protein: CASNGRLKNTEAFF. This chain connects TRBV19 to TRBJ1-1; D gene uncertain. Germline CDR1 LNHDA, CDR2 SQIVND (reference sequence). Between the trimmed V and J ends, which lost 7 bases and 1 base, there was a span of 13 bases. This CDR3 contains 14 residues.

There are a few counts of this clonotype. The J gene is TRBJ2-7, the V gene TRBV5-1, with TRBD2 matching 8 bases. This CDR3 has 15 residues. Germline CDR1 is SGHRS and CDR2 is YFSETQ. V trimming: 0 bases; J trimming: 3 bases; junction bases outside the gene matches: 5. The CDR3 here is CASSLESGGLYEQYF. The DNA of the CDR3 is TGCGCCAGCAGCTTGGAGTCGGGAGGGCTCTACGAGCAGTACTTC.

The sample holds a few counts of this clonotype. Here the CDR3 reads CASSRQGTQETQYF. The CDR3 DNA reads as TGTGCCAGCAGTCGACAGGGGACACAAGAGACCCAGTACTTC. The J gene is TRBJ2-5, the V gene TRBV6-1, with TRBD1 matching over 8 bases. J lost 2 bases, V lost 5 bases, and 4 bases had no gene match. The CDR3 is made up of 14 amino acids. Germline V CDR1 and CDR2: MNHNS, SASEGT.

In its sample, this clonotype was seen a few times. At one end the junction does not follow the germline gene, possibly because of a read error. DNA of the CDR3: TGTGCCAGCGGTTTAGCGGGAGGGCCCTCAGATACGCAGTATTTT. Amino acid sequence: CASGLAGGPSDTQYF. V usage is TRBV27 and J usage is TRBJ2-3; 11 bases align to TRBD2. The CDR3 is 15 residues long. Germline V gene lookup returns CDR1 MNHEY and CDR2 SMNVEV (reference sequence).

Details on this clonotype: A much bigger clone sits one base away, suggesting this may be a read error. V gene TRBV9 combines with J gene TRBJ2-7; either TRBD1 or TRBD2 may supply D (5 bases each). Germline values: CDR1 SGDLS, CDR2 YYNGEE. Trimming stripped 0 bases from V and 3 bases from J, with 13 bases between. This CDR3 spans 15 amino acids. The CDR3 DNA is TGTGCCAGCAGCGTAGGTGGGGGAGTGGACTACGAGCAGTACGTC. Its protein product is CASSVGGGVDYEQYV.

CDR3 bases: TGTGCCAGCAGTGCACTTCCACGGGGGGTAAGAGAGACCCAGTACTTC. Amino acid sequence: CASSALPRGVRETQYF. The chain couples TRBV6-1 to TRBJ2-5; 7 nucleotides match TRBD2. The CDR3 is 16 residues long. Germline V gene data show CDR1 as MNHNS and CDR2 as SASEGT. The ends lost 4 bases at V and 4 bases at J; junction bases unmatched: 12.

The chain uses TRBV6-5 and TRBJ2-7; tentative D call: TRBD2 (7 bases). Germline V gene data show CDR1 as MNHEY and CDR2 as SVGAGI. V lost 1 base and J 6 bases, leaving 19 bases between the germline ends. CDR3 length equals 16 residues. The CDR3 coding sequence is TGTGCCAGCAGTTACTTGGGGGGGGGCTCCCCGGCCGAGCAGTACTTC. This encodes CASSYLGGGSPAEQYF.

This clonotype came up many times. V and J are TRBV12-3 or TRBV12-4 and TRBJ2-4; a possible D gene is TRBD2 (5 bases). Trimming took 3 bases from V and 1 from J, leaving 7 bases between them. This CDR3 is 14 amino acids long. The CDR3 sequence is CASSFPGAKNIQYF. The CDR3 DNA sequence: TGTGCCAGCAGTTTTCCGGGGGCCAAAAACATTCAGTACTTC.

This clonotype was counted between two and nine times. The rearrangement links TRBV30 to TRBJ2-7; possible D gene TRBD1, 6 bases. The V gene lost 0 bases and the J gene lost 2 bases, with 11 bases spanning the gap. From germline, CDR1 is GTSNPN and CDR2 SVGIG (reference sequence). The CDR3 runs 14 residues. The CDR3 DNA reads TGTGCCTGGAGTGTACGACAGGCAGCCTACGAGCAGTACTTC. This encodes CAWSVRQAAYEQYF.

The chain is built from TRBV12-3 or TRBV12-4 and TRBJ2-5; D may be TRBD1 (5 bases). Trimming shortened V by 4 bases and J by 3 bases, and 12 bases separated the two germline ends. The CDR3 runs to 14 residues. CDR3 in amino acids: CASSSLTAKETQYF. CDR3 bases: TGTGCCAGCAGTTCATTGACAGCGAAAGAGACCCAGTACTTC.

The rearrangement links TRBV20-1 to TRBJ1-5; weak D call: TRBD1 (5 bases). The CDR3 has 9 amino acids. The V gene lost 6 bases and the J gene lost 12 bases, with 9 bases spanning the gap. Germline CDR1 is DFQATT and CDR2 is SNEGSKA (reference sequence). As DNA, the CDR3 is TGCAGTGCCGGGACGGGCCAGCATTTT. Translation gives CSAGTGQHF.

In this sample, this clonotype turned up a few times. This rearrangement joins TRBV20-1 to TRBJ2-2; 7 positions agree with TRBD2. The CDR3 has 14 amino acids. Germline trimming cut 5 bases from V and 1 base from J; bases unmatched to any gene: 4. Germline CDR1 and CDR2: DFQATT and SNEGSKA (reference sequence). This CDR3 is CSAPGLQNTGELFF. The CDR3 DNA follows: TGCAGTGCTCCGGGACTACAGAACACCGGGGAGCTGTTTTTT.

This rearrangement joins TRBV5-1 to TRBJ1-2, with D possibly matching TRBD1 (5 bases). Germline V gene lookup returns CDR1 SGHRS and CDR2 YFSETQ. The length of the CDR3 is 14 residues. V was shortened by 4 bases and J by 0 bases, with 10 bases between the two germline ends. The CDR3 DNA reads TGCGCCAGCAGCGGGGGACGAGCTAACTATGGCTACACCTTC. The encoded protein is CASSGGRANYGYTF.

The sample holds a few counts of this clonotype. This rearrangement joins TRBV7-9 to TRBJ2-3; 9 bases align to TRBD1. J was trimmed by 5 bases and V by 8 bases; bases with no gene match: 8. There are 14 residues in the CDR3. Germline V gene data show CDR1 as SEHNR and CDR2 as FQNEAQ (reference sequence). The CDR3 nucleotides are TGTGCCAGCCCCCCGGACAGGGGAATAGATACGCAGTATTTT. It translates to CASPPDRGIDTQYF.

The J gene is TRBJ1-5, the V gene TRBV12-3 or TRBV12-4; 8 bases line up with TRBD1. This CDR3 has 20 amino acids. Unmatched junction bases numbered 14, after V lost 1 base and J lost 0 bases. The DNA for the CDR3 is TGTGCCAGCAGTTTAGACCCCGGACAGGGTAGAATATTTAGCAATCAGCCCCAGCATTTT. Encoded protein: CASSLDPGQGRIFSNQPQHF.

Note on this clonotype: A read error may produce the germline difference seen at one junction end. The chain has TRBV5-6 and TRBJ1-1, with 8 bases identical to TRBD1. Germline loops: CDR1 SGHDT, CDR2 YYEEEE. The CDR3 contains 16 residues. In DNA, the CDR3 is TGTGCCAGCACCTTGATGACAGGGGTATGGAACACTGAAGCTTTCTTT. Translated, it gives CASTLMTGVWNTEAFF.

This clonotype was picked up many times. The CDR3 loop is CASSQGLAGVGYNEQFF. CDR3 DNA: TGCGCCAGCAGCCAAGGGTTAGCGGGAGTTGGGTACAATGAGCAGTTCTTC. This chain links TRBV4-1 with TRBJ2-1, with 9 bases identical to TRBD2. The CDR3 length is 17 residues. V dropped 1 base and J dropped 4; count of bases not matched to a gene: 8. Germline V gene data show CDR1 as MGHRA and CDR2 as YSYEKL.